One T cell receptor beta chain is described in this entry. As processed by the authors: The assay estimated nucleated cells by amplifying reference gene primers. This table comes from immunoSEQ multiplex PCR, and its TCRdb copy is limited to in-frame clones, with some not included. The V and J calls and clone size come from that table; D and trimming were worked out from the DNA. The repertoire holds under 250,000 clones, with 65% to 90% as singletons. These data are taken from a study of blood T cell repertoires in COVID-19. Turning to the study itself: Both acute and convalescent COVID-19 samples were obtained from the United States, Italy and Spain.

This CDR3 spans 14 amino acids. The V end lost 4 bases, the J end lost 9 bases, and 14 bases lay between the germline ends. Germline V gene data show CDR1 as SGDLS and CDR2 as YYNGEE. This TCR derives from a woman aged 70 to 79 with COVID-19, enrolled during active disease. Sequences were obtained from peripheral blood. The rearrangement links TRBV9 to TRBJ1-6, with a tentative D call TRBD1 (6 bases). This CDR3 reads CASSSRDTLSPLHF. The CDR3 DNA reads TGTGCCAGCAGCTCCCGGGACACTCTTTCACCCCTCCACTTT.